This T cell receptor beta chain was recovered during a study of blood T cells in healthy people across ages. On the study more broadly: When template switching was applied, about one barcoded beta molecule was captured per two T cells.

About this clonotype: Antigen specificity is unknown.

Findings and caveats of the study: A conclusive naive versus antigen-experienced comparison was prevented by the unsorted PBMCs.

Next came a second PCR, run for about 7 to 12 cycles, which used a sample-barcoded 5' primer along with a J-beta primer mix. In TCRdb, the 5' RACE reads were re-called with MiXCR into one record per CDR3 protein. The top ten clones hold approximately 3.6% of a sample with more than 500,000 distinct CDR3 sequences, 27% of them seen once. Germline CDR1 and CDR2: SGHKS and YYEKEE (reference sequence). Trimming took 4 bases from V and 4 from J, leaving 12 bases between them. CDR3 length: 15 amino acids. The sample was also reused in another study, on T cells of mothers and their children. That source notes: Related mother-child pairs shared slightly more overlap than unrelated pairs, but the difference was non-significant.

Sequenced material: blood. The V call is TRBV5-5, the J call TRBJ2-6; no clear D. The sequence was collected from a boy aged 2 to 10 in good health. DNA of the CDR3: TGTGCCAGCAGCAAGGACCGCCCCGGGGCCAACGTCCTGACTTTC. This translates into CASSKDRPGANVLTF.